The 7 T cell receptor beta chains in this list originate from one sample, sequenced in a study of post-analysis software for immune sequencing data. Incorporated into the TCR beta cDNA libraries were unique molecular identifiers, which served to reduce PCR and sequencing biases. Using its own MiXCR run on the PCR reads, TCRdb lists one record per CDR3 protein. The data show about 820,000 distinct CDR3 sequences, 53% seen once. Points from the study as a whole: Relative to controls, patients had 5 or 6 TRBV segments at higher frequency, with TRBV5-6, TRBV5-1 and TRBV20-1 among these.

These receptors have no known antigen. Sequencing was done on a sample of blood. These receptors were taken from a girl aged 5 to 17 with multiple sclerosis.

The chain is built from TRBV5-6 and TRBJ1-1, with a possible D match to TRBD1 (5 bases). CDR1 SGHDT and CDR2 YYEEEE come from the germline V gene. The CDR3 has 15 residues. V lost 4 bases and J lost 3, with 16 bases in between. The chain's CDR3 is CASSVRSLGDTEAFF. The DNA of the CDR3 is TGTGCCAGCAGCGTACGCTCCTTAGGGGACACTGAAGCTTTCTTT.

V and J are TRBV3-1 and TRBJ2-6, with a tentative D call TRBD2 (6 bases). The CDR3 has 15 amino acids. CDR1 is LGHDT, CDR2 YNNKEL, per germline (reference sequence). Between the trimmed V and J ends, which lost 2 bases and 2 bases, there was a span of 7 bases. CDR3 bases: TGTGCCAGCAGCCAATGGGGGGCTGGGGCCAACGTCCTGACTTTC. The encoded protein is CASSQWGAGANVLTF. The full variable domain, rest sourced from reference TRBV3-1 and TRBJ2-6, is DTAVSQTPKYLVTQMGNDKSIKCEQNLGHDTMYWYKQDSKKFLKIMFSYNNKELIINETVPNRFSPKSPDKAHLNLHINSLELGDSAVYFCASSQWGAGANVLTFGAGSRLTVL.

The CDR3, as DNA: TGTGCCAGCAGCCTCGGGGCAACCGAAGAGACCCAGTACTTC. This codes for CASSLGATEETQYF. J is TRBJ2-5 and V is TRBV7-2; D assignment may be TRBD1 or TRBD2 (5 bases each). The CDR3 loop spans 14 amino acids. Germline V gene lookup returns CDR1 SGHTA and CDR2 FQGNSA. V was clipped by 5 bases and J by 3 bases, with 13 bases between them.

The rearrangement uses TRBV29-1 and TRBJ2-5; no firm D call. The CDR3 has 12 residues. The germline V and J ends were trimmed by 6 bases and 3 bases, with 11 bases remaining between them. Germline V gene lookup returns CDR1 SQVTM and CDR2 ANQGSEA. Here the CDR3 DNA reads TGCAGCGTGGGTTGGGCTAAAGAGACCCAGTACTTC. Its translation: CSVGWAKETQYF.

Written as DNA, the CDR3 is TGCGCCAGCAAATCATGGGAGGGTTATAGCTCTGGGGCCAACGTCCTGACTTTC. It is translated as CASKSWEGYSSGANVLTF. This chain connects TRBV5-1 to TRBJ2-6; the match to TRBD2 covers 7 bases. Looked up from germline, CDR1 is SGHRS and CDR2 is YFSETQ. This CDR3 comprises 18 residues. V lost 6 bases, J lost 0 bases, and 12 bases stayed unmatched.

As DNA, the CDR3 is TGTGCCAGCAGCTTAGGGACTCACGAAGAAGAGACCCAGTACTTC. Translating gives CASSLGTHEEETQYF. The gene calls are TRBV7-6 and TRBJ2-5, with D possibly TRBD2 on 5 matching bases. The CDR3 contains 15 residues. Germline CDR1 SGHVS, CDR2 FNYEAQ. V was pared by 1 base and J by 3 bases, with 12 bases between.

This chain joins TRBV20-1 and TRBJ2-5; no firm D call. This CDR3 contains 11 residues. CDR1 and CDR2 from the germline V gene are DFQATT and SNEGSKA (reference sequence). Trimming left V 2 bases short and J 5 bases short, with 6 bases between. This CDR3 reads CSARMGETQYF. CDR3 nucleotides: TGCAGTGCTAGAATGGGGGAGACCCAGTACTTC.